A selection of T cell receptor beta chains follows, all from one sample in a study of early T cells in non-severe SARS-CoV-2 infection. TCRdb processed the 5' RACE reads anew with MiXCR; each CDR3 protein has one entry. The data show about 83,000 distinct CDR3 sequences, approximately 13% seen once. Sequencing was performed on whole blood. Receptors originate from an adult who was a healthcare worker with PCR-confirmed SARS-CoV-2 infection or an uninfected control (not recorded which). The CDR3 runs from the conserved cysteine through the conserved F or W. The D gene is left open where the match is weak. The listing skips clone size in some rows; elsewhere it reads once, few, many or a size class.

>TRBV6-2/TRBV6-3|few|TRBD2|TRBJ2-7
CASIQPGLAVYEQYF
TGTGCCAGCATTCAGCCGGGACTAGCGGTCTACGAGCAGTACTTC
>TRBV11-2|NA|NA|TRBJ2-5
CASSRWGLGQETQYF
TGTGCCAGCAGCCGGTGGGGCTTAGGGCAAGAGACCCAGTACTTC
>TRBV29-1|few|NA|TRBJ1-1
CSVRFLGEAFF
TGCAGCGTTCGATTTCTCGGGGAAGCTTTCTTT
>TRBV6-2/TRBV6-3|many|NA|TRBJ2-1
CASSTYNEQFF
TGTGCCAGCAGTACATACAATGAGCAGTTCTTC
>TRBV3-1|NA|TRBD2|TRBJ2-6
CASRERLAGSGANVLTF
TGTGCCAGCAGGGAGCGTCTAGCGGGCTCTGGGGCCAACGTCCTGACTTTC
>TRBV20-1|NA|TRBD2|TRBJ2-7
CSATGTSGIREQYF
TGCAGTGCAACAGGGACTAGCGGGATTCGCGAGCAGTACTTC
>TRBV2|many|TRBD1|TRBJ2-7
CASSRDLPRDRVGEQYF
TGTGCCAGCTCCCGCGACCTACCCCGGGACAGGGTTGGCGAGCAGTACTTC
>TRBV7-2|few|TRBD2|TRBJ2-5
CASSLAGTSGLSQYF
TGTGCCAGCAGCTTAGCGGGGACTAGCGGGTTGAGCCAGTACTTC
>TRBV29-1|NA|NA|TRBJ1-2
CSVERAGYGYTF
TGCAGCGTTGAACGTGCAGGCTATGGCTACACCTTC
>TRBV11-2|few|NA|TRBJ2-7
CASSLVRASYEQYF
TGTGCCAGCAGCTTAGTCAGGGCCTCCTACGAGCAGTACTTC
>TRBV20-1|many|TRBD2|TRBJ2-3
CSAVTLAVTGDTQYF
TGCAGTGCTGTAACCCTAGCGGTAACGGGAGATACGCAGTATTTT
>TRBV7-8|NA|NA|TRBJ2-1
CASSLDESSYNEQFF
TGTGCCAGCAGCTTAGACGAGAGCTCCTACAATGAGCAGTTCTTC